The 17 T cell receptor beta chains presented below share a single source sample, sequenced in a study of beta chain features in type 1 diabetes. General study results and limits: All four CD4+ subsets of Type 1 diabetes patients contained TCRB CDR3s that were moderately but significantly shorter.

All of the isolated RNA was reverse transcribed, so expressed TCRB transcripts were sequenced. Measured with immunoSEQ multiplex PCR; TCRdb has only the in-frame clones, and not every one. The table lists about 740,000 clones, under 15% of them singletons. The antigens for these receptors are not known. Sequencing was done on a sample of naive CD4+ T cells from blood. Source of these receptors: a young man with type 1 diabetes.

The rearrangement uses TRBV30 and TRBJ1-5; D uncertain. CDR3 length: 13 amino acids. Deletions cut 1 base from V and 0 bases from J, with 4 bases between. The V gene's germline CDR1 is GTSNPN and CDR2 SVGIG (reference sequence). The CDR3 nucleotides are TGTGCCTGGAGTGCAAGTAGCAATCAGCCCCAGCATTTT. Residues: CAWSASSNQPQHF.

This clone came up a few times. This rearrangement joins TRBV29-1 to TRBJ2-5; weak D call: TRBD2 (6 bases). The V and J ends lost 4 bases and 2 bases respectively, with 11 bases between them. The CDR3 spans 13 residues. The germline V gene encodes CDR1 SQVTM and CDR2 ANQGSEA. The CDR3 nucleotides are TGCAGCGTTGGTTCGGGAGCTCAAGAGACCCAGTACTTC. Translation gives CSVGSGAQETQYF.

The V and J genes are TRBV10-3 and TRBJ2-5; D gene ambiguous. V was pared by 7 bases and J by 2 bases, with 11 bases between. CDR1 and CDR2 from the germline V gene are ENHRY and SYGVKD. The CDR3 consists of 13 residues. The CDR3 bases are TGTGCCATCATGGGGATCGGACAAGAGACCCAGTACTTC. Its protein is CAIMGIGQETQYF.

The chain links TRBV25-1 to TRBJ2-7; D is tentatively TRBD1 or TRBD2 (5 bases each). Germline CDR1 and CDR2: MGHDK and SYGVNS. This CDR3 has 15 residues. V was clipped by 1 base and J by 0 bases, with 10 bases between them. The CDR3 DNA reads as TGTGCCAGCAGTGAATGGGGCGCGGGCTCCTACGAGCAGTACTTC. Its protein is CASSEWGAGSYEQYF.

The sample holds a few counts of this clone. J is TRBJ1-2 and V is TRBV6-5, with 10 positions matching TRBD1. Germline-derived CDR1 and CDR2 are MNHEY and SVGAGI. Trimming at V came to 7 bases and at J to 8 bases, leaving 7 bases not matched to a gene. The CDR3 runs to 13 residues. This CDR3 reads CASTQTGGMGYTF. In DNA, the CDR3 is TGTGCCAGCACCCAGACAGGGGGCATGGGCTACACCTTC.

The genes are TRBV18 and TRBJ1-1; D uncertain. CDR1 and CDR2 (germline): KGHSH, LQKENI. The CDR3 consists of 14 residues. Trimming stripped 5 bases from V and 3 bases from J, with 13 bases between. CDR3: CASSSRISDTEAFF. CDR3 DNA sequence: TGTGCCAGCTCAAGCCGAATCTCGGACACTGAAGCTTTCTTT.

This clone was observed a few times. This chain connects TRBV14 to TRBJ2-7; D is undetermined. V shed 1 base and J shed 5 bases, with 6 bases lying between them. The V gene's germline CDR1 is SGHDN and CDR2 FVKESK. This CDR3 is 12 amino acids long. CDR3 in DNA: TGTGCCAGCAGCCAAGCCCTGGACGAGCAGTACTTC. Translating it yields CASSQALDEQYF.

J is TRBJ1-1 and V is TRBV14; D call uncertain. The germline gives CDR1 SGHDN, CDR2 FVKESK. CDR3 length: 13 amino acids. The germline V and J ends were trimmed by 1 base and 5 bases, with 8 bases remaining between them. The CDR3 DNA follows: TGTGCCAGCAGCCAAGTGAGCGGGACTGAAGCTTTCTTT. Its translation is CASSQVSGTEAFF.

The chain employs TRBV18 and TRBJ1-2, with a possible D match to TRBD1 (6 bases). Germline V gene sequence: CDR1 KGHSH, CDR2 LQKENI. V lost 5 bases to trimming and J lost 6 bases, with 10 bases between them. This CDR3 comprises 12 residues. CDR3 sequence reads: CASSTGQNGYTF. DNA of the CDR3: TGTGCCAGCTCAACCGGACAGAATGGCTACACCTTC. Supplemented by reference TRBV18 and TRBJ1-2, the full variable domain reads NAGVMQNPRHLVRRRGQEARLRCSPMKGHSHVYWYRQLPEEGLKFMVYLQKENIIDESGMPKERFSAEFPKEGPSILRIQQVVRGDSAAYFCASSTGQNGYTFGSGTRLTVV.

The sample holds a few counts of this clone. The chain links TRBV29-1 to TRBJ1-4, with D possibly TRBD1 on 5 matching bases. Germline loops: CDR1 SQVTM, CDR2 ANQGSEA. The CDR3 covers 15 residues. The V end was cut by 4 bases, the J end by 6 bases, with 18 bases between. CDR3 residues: CSVGSIGAPYEKLFF. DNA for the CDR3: TGCAGCGTTGGGTCCATTGGGGCACCGTATGAAAAACTGTTTTTT. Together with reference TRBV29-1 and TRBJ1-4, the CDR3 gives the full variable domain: SAVISQKPSRDICQRGTSLTIQCQVDSQVTMMFWYRQQPGQSLTLIATANQGSEATYESGFVIDKFPISRPNLTFSTLTVSNMSPEDSSIYLCSVGSIGAPYEKLFFGSGTQLSVL.

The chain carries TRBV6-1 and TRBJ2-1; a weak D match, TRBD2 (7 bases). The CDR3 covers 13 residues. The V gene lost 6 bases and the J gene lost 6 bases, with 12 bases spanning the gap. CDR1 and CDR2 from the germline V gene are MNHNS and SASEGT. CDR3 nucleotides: TGTGCCAGCAGGGGGGGGCCCCTCAATGAGCAGTTCTTC. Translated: CASRGGPLNEQFF.

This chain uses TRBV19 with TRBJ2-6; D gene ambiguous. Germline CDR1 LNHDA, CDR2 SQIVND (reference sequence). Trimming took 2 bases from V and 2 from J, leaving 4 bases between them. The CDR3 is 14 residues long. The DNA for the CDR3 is TGTGCCAGTAGTATACAAGCTGGGGCCAACGTCCTGACTTTC. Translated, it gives CASSIQAGANVLTF.

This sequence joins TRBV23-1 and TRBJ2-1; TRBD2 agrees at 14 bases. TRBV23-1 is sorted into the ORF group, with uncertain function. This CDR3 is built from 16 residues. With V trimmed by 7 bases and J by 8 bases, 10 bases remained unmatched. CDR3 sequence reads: CASTGTSGGAAHEQFF. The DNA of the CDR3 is TGCGCCAGCACAGGGACTAGCGGGGGCGCGGCGCATGAGCAGTTCTTC.

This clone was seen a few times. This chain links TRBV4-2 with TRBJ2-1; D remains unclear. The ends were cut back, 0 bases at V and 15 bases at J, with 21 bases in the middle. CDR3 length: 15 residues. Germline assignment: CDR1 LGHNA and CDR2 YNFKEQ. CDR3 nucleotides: TGTGCCAGCAGCCAAGATCCCGGCCCCGAATTTAGGCGGTTCTTC. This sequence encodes CASSQDPGPEFRRFF.

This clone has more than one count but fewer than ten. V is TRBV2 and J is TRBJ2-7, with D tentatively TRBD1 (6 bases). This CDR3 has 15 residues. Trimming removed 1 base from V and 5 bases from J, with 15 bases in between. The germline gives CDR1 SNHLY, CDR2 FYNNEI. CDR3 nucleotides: TGTGCCAGCAGTGAAGTTGGGCCAGGGGATAACGAGCAGTACTTC. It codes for CASSEVGPGDNEQYF. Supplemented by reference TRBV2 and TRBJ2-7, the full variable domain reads EPEVTQTPSHQVTQMGQEVILRCVPISNHLYFYWYRQILGQKVEFLVSFYNNEISEKSEIFDDQFSVERPDGSNFTLKIRSTKLEDSAMYFCASSEVGPGDNEQYFGPGTRLTVT.

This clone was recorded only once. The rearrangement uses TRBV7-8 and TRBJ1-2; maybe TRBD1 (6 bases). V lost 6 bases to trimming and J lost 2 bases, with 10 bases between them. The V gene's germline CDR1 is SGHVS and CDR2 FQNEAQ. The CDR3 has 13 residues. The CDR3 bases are TGTGCCAGCAGTTTACAGGGAAACTATGGCTACACCTTC. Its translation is CASSLQGNYGYTF. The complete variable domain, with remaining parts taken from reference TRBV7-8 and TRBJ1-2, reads GAGVSQSPRYKVAKRGQDVALRCDPISGHVSLFWYQQALGQGPEFLTYFQNEAQLDKSGLPSDRFFAERPEGSVSTLKIQRTQQEDSAVYLCASSLQGNYGYTFGSGTRLTVV.

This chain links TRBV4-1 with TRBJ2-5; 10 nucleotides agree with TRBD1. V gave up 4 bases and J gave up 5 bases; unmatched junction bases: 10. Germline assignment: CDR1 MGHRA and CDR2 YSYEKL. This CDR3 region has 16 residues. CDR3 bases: TGCGCCAGCAGCCGGGACCCGGGACAGGGGTGGGAGACCCAGTACTTC. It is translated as CASSRDPGQGWETQYF.